This is a list of T cell receptor beta chains from one sample in a study of preoperative IRX-2 immunotherapy in early breast cancer. The repertoire was sequenced with immunoSEQ multiplex PCR; TCRdb's copy has only in-frame clones and lacks some. Here the sample spans 20,000 to 25,000 clones, 70% to 90% being singletons. The material sequenced was tumor tissue, taken after IRX-2 immunotherapy. The receptors stem from a human donor with breast cancer. Both conserved end residues are part of each CDR3.

>TRBV10-1
CASSKTENYGYTF
>TRBV5-1
CASSPGQGGNTIYF
>TRBV27
CASSLWVDQPQHF
>TRBV19
CASSELAGGPYEQYF
>TRBV10-3
CAISDNRGLGNTIYF
>TRBV7-7
CASSLAAGVYNEQFF
>TRBV2
CASSVRQGADTQYF
>TRBV7-2
CASSSRGGTPTDTQYF
>TRBV2
CASSVTGFSIGYTF
>TRBV5-4
CASSLLQGSGNTIYF
>TRBV10-3
CAISAQGDTNTGELFF
>TRBV2
CASTGLAAINEQFF
>TRBV5-4
CASSLAPGAGGLNEQFF
>TRBV6-6
CASWTRQGNSPLHF
>TRBV6-6
CASSYSQGAGEKLFF
>TRBV30
CAWDDEGGLRYF
>TRBV5-4
CASSSPDRDSNEQFF
>TRBV7-9
CASSLAGQYGYTF
>TRBV2
CASSDFKVEQFF
>TRBV11-1
CASSSPGGPYNEQFF
>TRBV28
CASSTRTGRDQETQYF
>TRBV7-2
CASSLWGPSTDTQYF
>TRBV2
CASKQTSSGIDTQYF
>TRBV7-6
CASSLDRQGRANEQFF
>TRBV7-9
CASSQDAGSKVYGYTF
>TRBV19
CASNTGEKAVTLWGQGLLKYGYTF